This TCR beta chain was recorded in a study of T-cell reconstitution after alpha-beta-depleted transplantation in children. During its preparation, the TCRbeta library received unique molecular identifiers. Each CDR3 protein is one row after TCRdb ran MiXCR on the PCR reads. This table has 80,000 to 95,000 distinct CDR3 sequences, 7.5% to 9.5% appearing once. This clonotype occurred many times. The starting material was PBMCs from the stem cell graft donor, obtained from the stem cell graft. The origin of this receptor is a human donor who donated a stem cell graft to a child with congenital amegakaryocytic thrombocytopenia.

The CDR3 DNA reads TGCGCCAGCAGCTTGGCCAGTCGGGCAGAAGAGCAGTTCTTC. This gives the protein CASSLASRAEEQFF. The V and J genes are TRBV5-1 and TRBJ2-1; unclear D gene. Trimming removed 0 bases at V and 10 bases at J, with 14 bases between. The CDR3 has 14 amino acids. Germline V lookup: CDR1 SGHRS, CDR2 YFSETQ. The whole variable domain, remainder taken from reference TRBV5-1 and TRBJ2-1, is KAGVTQTPRYLIKTRGQQVTLSCSPISGHRSVSWYQQTPGQGLQFLFEYFSETQRNKGNFPGRFSGRQFSNSRSEMNVSTLELGDSALYLCASSLASRAEEQFFGPGTRLTVL.